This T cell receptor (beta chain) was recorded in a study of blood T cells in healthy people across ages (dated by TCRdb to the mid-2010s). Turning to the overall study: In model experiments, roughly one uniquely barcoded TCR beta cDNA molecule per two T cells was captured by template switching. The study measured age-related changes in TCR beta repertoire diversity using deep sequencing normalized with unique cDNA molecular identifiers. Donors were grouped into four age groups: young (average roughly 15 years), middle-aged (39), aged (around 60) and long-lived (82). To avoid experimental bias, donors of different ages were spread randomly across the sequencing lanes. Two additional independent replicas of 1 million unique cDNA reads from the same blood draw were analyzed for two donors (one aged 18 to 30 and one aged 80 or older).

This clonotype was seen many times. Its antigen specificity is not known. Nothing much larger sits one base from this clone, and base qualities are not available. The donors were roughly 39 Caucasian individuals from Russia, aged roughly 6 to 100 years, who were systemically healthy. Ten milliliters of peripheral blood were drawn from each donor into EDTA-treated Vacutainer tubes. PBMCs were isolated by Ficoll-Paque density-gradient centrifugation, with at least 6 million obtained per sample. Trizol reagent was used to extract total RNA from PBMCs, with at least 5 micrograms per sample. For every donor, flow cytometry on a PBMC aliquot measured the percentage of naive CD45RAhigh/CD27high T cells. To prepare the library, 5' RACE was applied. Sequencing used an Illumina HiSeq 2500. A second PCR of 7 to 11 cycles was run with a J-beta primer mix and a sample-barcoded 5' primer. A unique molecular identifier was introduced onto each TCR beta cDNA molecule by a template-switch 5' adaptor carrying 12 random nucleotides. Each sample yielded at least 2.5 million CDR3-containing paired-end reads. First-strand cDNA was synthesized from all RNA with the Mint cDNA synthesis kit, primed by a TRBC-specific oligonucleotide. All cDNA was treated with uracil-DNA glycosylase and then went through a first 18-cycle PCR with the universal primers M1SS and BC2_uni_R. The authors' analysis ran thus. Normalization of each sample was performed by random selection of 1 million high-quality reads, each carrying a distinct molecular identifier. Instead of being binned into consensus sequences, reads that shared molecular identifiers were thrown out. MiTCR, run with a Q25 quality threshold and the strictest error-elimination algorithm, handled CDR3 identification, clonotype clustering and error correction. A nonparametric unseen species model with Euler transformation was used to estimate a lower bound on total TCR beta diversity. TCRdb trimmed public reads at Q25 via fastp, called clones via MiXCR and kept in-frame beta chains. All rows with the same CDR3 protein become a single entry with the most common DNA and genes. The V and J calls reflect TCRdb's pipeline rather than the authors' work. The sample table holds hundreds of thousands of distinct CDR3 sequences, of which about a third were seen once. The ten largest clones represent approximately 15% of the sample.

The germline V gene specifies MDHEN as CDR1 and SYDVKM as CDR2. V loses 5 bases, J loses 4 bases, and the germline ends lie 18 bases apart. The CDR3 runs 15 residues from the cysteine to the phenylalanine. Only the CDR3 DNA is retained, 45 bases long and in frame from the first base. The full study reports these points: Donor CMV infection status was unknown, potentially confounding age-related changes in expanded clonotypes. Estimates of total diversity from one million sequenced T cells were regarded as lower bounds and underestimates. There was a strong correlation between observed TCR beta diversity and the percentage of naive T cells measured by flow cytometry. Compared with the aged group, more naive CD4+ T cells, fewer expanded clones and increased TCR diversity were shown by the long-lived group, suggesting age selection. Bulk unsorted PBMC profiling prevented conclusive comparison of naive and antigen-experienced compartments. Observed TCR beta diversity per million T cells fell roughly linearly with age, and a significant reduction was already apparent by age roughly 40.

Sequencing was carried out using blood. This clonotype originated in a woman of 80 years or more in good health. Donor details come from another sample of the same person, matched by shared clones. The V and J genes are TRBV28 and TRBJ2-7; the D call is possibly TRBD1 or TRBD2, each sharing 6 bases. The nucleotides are TGTGCCAGCAGTCCCACGGCCGGGGGCGGGTACGAGCAGTACTTC. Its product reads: CASSPTAGGGYEQYF.